This passage covers 19 T cell receptor beta chains from one sample sequenced in a study of blood T cell repertoires in COVID-19 (dated by TCRdb to the early 2020s). The method behind the library was the immunoSEQ multiplex PCR assay. This immuneACCESS table, as held by TCRdb, lists in-frame sequences with V and J called but not all clones. Of the missing ones, under half trace to an unresolved V gene in checked studies; the others have no known cause. This sample lists roughly 100,000 clones; about 80% were detected once. The ten top clones hold 19% of the sample. Sequenced input: peripheral blood. Every receptor here comes from a woman in her seventies with acute or convalescent COVID-19.

The CDR3 protein is CATSRGIQETQYF. The CDR3 region has the DNA TGTGCCACCAGCAGAGGAATTCAGGAGACCCAGTACTTC. V and J are TRBV15 and TRBJ2-5; D unresolved. CDR3 length equals 13 residues. The germline V gene has CDR1 LNHNV and CDR2 YYDKDF (reference sequence). With 1 base removed from V and 5 bases from J, the gap between germline ends came to 8 bases. The full variable domain, its missing parts supplied by reference TRBV15 and TRBJ2-5, is DAMVIQNPRYQVTQFGKPVTLSCSQTLNHNVMYWYQQKSSQAPKLLFHYYDKDFNNEADTPDNFQSRRPNTSFCFLDIRSPGLGDTAMYLCATSRGIQETQYFGPGTRLLVL.

This rearrangement joins TRBV7-2 to TRBJ2-2; 10 bases align to TRBD1. Germline lookup yields CDR1 SGHTA and CDR2 FQGNSA. The CDR3 is 17 residues long. The trim removed 1 base at V and 6 bases at J, leaving 8 bases unmatched. CDR3 nucleotide sequence: TGTGCCAGCAGCTTAGATCGAAGGACAGGGGGGGCCGGGGAGCTGTTTTTT. Translating it yields CASSLDRRTGGAGELFF. Based on the CDR3 plus reference TRBV7-2 and TRBJ2-2, the full variable domain is GAGVSQSPSNKVTEKGKDVELRCDPISGHTALYWYRQSLGQGLEFLIYFQGNSAPDKSGLPSDRFSAERTGGSVSTLTIQRTQQEDSAVYLCASSLDRRTGGAGELFFGEGSRLTVL.

Of note for this clone: A much larger clone sits a single nucleotide away, making a read error possible. The CDR3 sequence is CASSLDSNYGYTF. CDR3 nucleotides: TGTGCCAGCAGCTTGGACAGTAACTATGGCTACACCTTC. The gene calls are TRBV5-5 and TRBJ1-2; no definite D call. CDR1 is SGHKS and CDR2 is YYEKEE in the germline V gene (reference sequence). V was trimmed by 0 bases and J by 1 base, leaving 4 bases between them. This CDR3 is built from 13 residues.

This clone appeared a single time. The rearrangement links TRBV5-1 to TRBJ1-1, with a weak D call TRBD1 (6 bases). V lost 5 bases and J lost 7, with 12 bases in between. The CDR3 sequence is 12 residues long. Per germline, CDR1 SGHRS and CDR2 YFSETQ. This chain's CDR3 is CASRADRYEAFF. The CDR3 nucleotides read TGCGCCAGCAGGGCGGACAGATATGAAGCTTTCTTT.

V gene TRBV10-1 combines with J gene TRBJ1-2; a weak D match, TRBD1 (6 bases). CDR1 and CDR2 from the germline V gene are WNHNN and SYGVQD (reference sequence). Trimming left V 10 bases short and J 5 bases short, with 20 bases between. CDR3 length: 14 residues. DNA for the CDR3: TGCGCCACAGGGCCCCAGGACAGTGGGTATGGCTACACCTTC. Amino acid sequence: CATGPQDSGYGYTF.

The V call is TRBV2, the J call TRBJ2-7, with 8 nucleotides matching TRBD2. This CDR3 region has 17 residues. Looked up from germline, CDR1 is SNHLY and CDR2 is FYNNEI. V lost 4 bases and J lost 0; bases outside the gene matches: 11. DNA for the CDR3: TGTGCCAGCAGTGGGGGTTCGGGAGGGCCCAGCTCCTACGAGCAGTACTTC. This codes for CASSGGSGGPSSYEQYF.

The chain joins TRBV27 to TRBJ2-3; tentatively, D is TRBD2 (6 bases). Trimming took off 5 bases at V and 3 bases at J, with 18 bases between the two ends. This CDR3 has 16 residues. Per the germline V gene, CDR1 is MNHEY and CDR2 is SMNVEV (reference sequence). Here the CDR3 reads CASSPPWGERTDTQYF. CDR3 DNA sequence: TGTGCCAGCAGTCCCCCCTGGGGGGAAAGGACAGATACGCAGTATTTT.

This rearrangement joins TRBV11-2 to TRBJ2-4; a possible D gene is TRBD2 (7 bases). The germline gives CDR1 SGHAT, CDR2 FQNNGV. The CDR3 has 17 amino acids. Trimming pared 3 bases from V and 0 bases from J, leaving 15 bases between. The CDR3 DNA sequence: TGTGCCAGCAGCTTCTTTGGGCGGGGGCTAGCCAAAAACATTCAGTACTTC. Encoded protein: CASSFFGRGLAKNIQYF.

The chain joins TRBV2 to TRBJ2-7; the match to TRBD1 covers 10 bases. The CDR3 loop spans 14 amino acids. V shed 6 bases and J 1 base; nucleotides not matched to a gene: 3. Germline V gene lookup returns CDR1 SNHLY and CDR2 FYNNEI. CDR3 in amino acids: CASRRDRGSYEQYF. In DNA form, the CDR3 reads TGTGCCAGCAGGAGGGACAGGGGATCCTACGAGCAGTACTTC. Supplemented by reference TRBV2 and TRBJ2-7, the full variable domain reads EPEVTQTPSHQVTQMGQEVILRCVPISNHLYFYWYRQILGQKVEFLVSFYNNEISEKSEIFDDQFSVERPDGSNFTLKIRSTKLEDSAMYFCASRRDRGSYEQYFGPGTRLTVT.

The gene calls are TRBV29-1 and TRBJ2-5; 9 bases fit TRBD1. Germline V gives CDR1 SQVTM, CDR2 ANQGSEA. With 3 bases clipped from V and 5 bases from J, the junction kept 7 bases outside the gene matches. The CDR3 spans 14 residues. In DNA, the CDR3 is TGCAGCGTTGAGGACAGGGGCCAAGGGGAGACCCAGTACTTC. Encoded protein: CSVEDRGQGETQYF. The whole variable domain, remainder taken from reference TRBV29-1 and TRBJ2-5, is SAVISQKPSRDICQRGTSLTIQCQVDSQVTMMFWYRQQPGQSLTLIATANQGSEATYESGFVIDKFPISRPNLTFSTLTVSNMSPEDSSIYLCSVEDRGQGETQYFGPGTRLLVL.

The chain employs TRBV10-3 and TRBJ2-3; weak D call: TRBD2 (5 bases). V lost 9 bases to trimming and J lost 3 bases, with 13 bases between them. CDR1 and CDR2 (germline): ENHRY, SYGVKD. The CDR3 is 13 amino acids. This chain's CDR3 is CAMGAAPTDTQYF. The CDR3 coding sequence is TGTGCCATGGGAGCGGCCCCGACAGATACGCAGTATTTT.

This rearrangement joins TRBV19 to TRBJ2-5; D is perhaps TRBD2 (5 bases). The germline CDR1 and CDR2 sequences are LNHDA and SQIVND (reference sequence). Trimming left V 2 bases short and J 5 bases short, with 15 bases between. This CDR3 has 15 amino acids. The chain's CDR3 is CASSIMGDPGETQYF. CDR3 DNA: TGTGCCAGTAGTATAATGGGAGACCCGGGGGAGACCCAGTACTTC.

This clone was seen more than once but under ten times. J is TRBJ2-2 and V is TRBV27; TRBD1 aligns across 11 bases. Germline CDR1 is MNHEY and CDR2 is SMNVEV (reference sequence). The V and J ends lost 5 bases and 0 bases, in that order; junction bases with no gene match: 11. This CDR3 is built from 19 residues. The CDR3 reads CASSQPGTGGAANTGELFF. The CDR3 DNA is TGTGCCAGCAGTCAGCCCGGGACAGGGGGTGCCGCGAACACCGGGGAGCTGTTTTTT.

The chain employs TRBV7-9 and TRBJ1-1; D is uncertain. This CDR3 contains 14 residues. Per germline, CDR1 SEHNR and CDR2 FQNEAQ (reference sequence). The V gene lost 5 bases and the J gene lost 2 bases, with 12 bases spanning the gap. In nucleotides, the CDR3 is TGTGCCAGCAGCACGCCACTAGGAAACACTGAAGCTTTCTTT. Amino acid sequence: CASSTPLGNTEAFF.

This rearrangement joins TRBV4-2 to TRBJ1-1; no reliable D call. The CDR3 totals 14 residues. Germline lookup yields CDR1 LGHNA and CDR2 YNFKEQ. Trimming removed 3 bases at V and 4 bases at J, with 12 bases between. DNA for the CDR3: TGTGCCAGCAGCCATCAGGCCCGTGGCACTGAAGCTTTCTTT. Its translation is CASSHQARGTEAFF.

The CDR3 reads CASSQRTGSQGYTF. As DNA, the CDR3 is TGTGCCAGCAGCCAACGGACAGGGTCTCAAGGCTACACCTTC. The chain couples TRBV3-1 (or the pseudogene TRBV3-2) to TRBJ1-2; TRBD1 matches 8 bases. This CDR3 has 14 residues. Trimming at V came to 2 bases and at J to 8 bases, leaving 7 bases not matched to a gene. Per the germline V gene, CDR1 is LGHDT and CDR2 is YNNKEL (reference sequence).

In nucleotides, the CDR3 is TGTGCCACCAGTGCACAGGAGAACACCGGGGAGCTGTTTTTT. As protein: CATSAQENTGELFF. V usage is TRBV24-1 and J usage is TRBJ2-2, with a weak D call TRBD1 (5 bases). V lost 5 bases, J lost 1 base, and 7 bases lay in between. The length of the CDR3 is 14 residues. Germline V gene data show CDR1 as KGHDR and CDR2 as SFDVKD.

The V call is TRBV12-3 or TRBV12-4, the J call TRBJ1-2; D remains unclear. V lost 7 bases and J lost 5, with 14 bases in between. The CDR3 extends over 13 amino acids. The CDR3 loop reads CASTRGETYGYTF. The CDR3 nucleotides read TGTGCCAGCACCCGGGGAGAAACGTATGGCTACACCTTC.

The chain recombines TRBV6-5 with TRBJ1-2; D not certain. This CDR3 contains 14 residues. In germline, CDR1 is MNHEY, CDR2 SVGAGI. V lost 6 bases, J lost 0 bases, and 11 bases lay in between. Here the CDR3 DNA reads TGTGCCAGCAGCCCCGAGCAAGCTAACTATGGCTACACCTTC. This sequence encodes CASSPEQANYGYTF.